These T cell receptor beta chains were read from a single sample in a study of vaccination and CD4 T cells after COVID-19. Each CDR3 protein is one row after TCRdb ran MiXCR on the PCR reads. The sample holds some 28,000 distinct CDR3 sequences, approximately 49% seen once. The sample consisted of CD4+ T cells from blood, taken about 7 months after SARS-CoV-2 vaccination. The receptors derive from a human donor who had recovered from COVID-19. Each CDR3 is given with its conserved first and last residue.

j_call v_call cdr3_aa
TRBJ1-1 TRBV20-1 CSAGTGSFPEAFF
TRBJ2-1 TRBV20-1 CSAPKAGNEQFF
TRBJ2-3 TRBV7-2 CASSQGQGLTDTQYF
TRBJ2-7 TRBV28 CASSLYSSYEQYF
TRBJ2-5 TRBV27 CASSLYGRAARETQYF
TRBJ2-2 TRBV20-1 CSARWGLAGDSGELFF
TRBJ2-3 TRBV20-1 CSATKGTSGHTDTQYF
TRBJ2-1 TRBV19 CASSIPGSSYNEQFF
TRBJ2-1 TRBV6-5 CASSYSGYNEQFF
TRBJ2-7 TRBV7-8 CASSPLSLRESGEQYF
TRBJ1-5 TRBV19 CASSWDRVYSNQPQHF
TRBJ2-7 TRBV6-1 CASSEAVIPGVPYF
TRBJ2-7 TRBV29-1 CSARLAGGYEQYF
TRBJ1-1 TRBV10-3 CAISAMRSLEAFF
TRBJ1-1 TRBV5-1 CASSLRGNTEAFF
TRBJ1-2 TRBV24-1 CATSDLSRGIGYTF
TRBJ2-1 TRBV7-2 CASSFLDRGKFF
TRBJ2-2 TRBV7-8 CASSQLAIPTGELFF
TRBJ2-7 TRBV28 CASSPTGGTYEQYF
TRBJ1-2 TRBV18 CASSTTKIGEFPYGYTF
TRBJ2-2 TRBV29-1 CSVEEGSGELFF
TRBJ2-3 TRBV19 CASSIGRTSRTDTQYF
TRBJ1-2 TRBV6-1 CASSLGQGSGGYGYTF